This T cell receptor (beta chain) comes out of a study of T-cell memory formation after mild COVID-19. General study findings and limits: Among CD4+ contracting clones, most were CM and EM, and CD8+ ones EMRA. Clones that contracted from day 15 to 85 were balanced CD4/CD8, while later expanders leaned CD4+.

Researchers used 5'RACE with constant-segment primers to make TCR alpha and TCR beta cDNA libraries that carry sample barcodes and UMIs. A single record per CDR3 protein comes from TCRdb applying MiXCR to the 5' RACE reads. This sample has 470,000 or so distinct CDR3 sequences, with approximately 25% found just once. With regard to this clonotype: Its antigen is unknown.

The source is an adult woman who had mild COVID-19 (a few samples of this study predate the infection). Cell type and time point are not known. The sample consisted of PBMCs or a T cell subset sorted from them (not recorded which).

The CDR3 nucleotides read TGTGCCAGCAGCCCGGAGCAGTCCGAGTACGAGCAGTACTTC. Translation gives CASSPEQSEYEQYF. The chain joins TRBV5-6 to TRBJ2-7, with D uncertain. This CDR3 has 14 residues. The germline V and J ends were trimmed by 4 bases and 4 bases, with 15 bases remaining between them. The germline V gene has CDR1 SGHDT and CDR2 YYEEEE.